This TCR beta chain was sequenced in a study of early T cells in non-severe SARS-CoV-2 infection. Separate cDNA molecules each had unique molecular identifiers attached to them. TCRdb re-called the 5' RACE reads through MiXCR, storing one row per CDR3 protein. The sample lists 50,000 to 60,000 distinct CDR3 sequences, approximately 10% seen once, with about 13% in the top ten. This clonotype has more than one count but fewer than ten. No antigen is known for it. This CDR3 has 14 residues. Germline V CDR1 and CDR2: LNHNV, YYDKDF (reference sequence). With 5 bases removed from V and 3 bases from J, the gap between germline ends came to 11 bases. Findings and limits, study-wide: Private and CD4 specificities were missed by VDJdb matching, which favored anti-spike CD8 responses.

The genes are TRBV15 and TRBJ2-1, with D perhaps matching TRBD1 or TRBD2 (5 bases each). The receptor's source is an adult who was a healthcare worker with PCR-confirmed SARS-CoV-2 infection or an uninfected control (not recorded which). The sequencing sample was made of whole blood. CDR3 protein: CATSVGEYYNEQFF. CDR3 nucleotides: TGTGCCACCAGCGTGGGGGAGTACTACAATGAGCAGTTCTTC.